Sequencing of this T cell receptor (beta chain) was carried out in a study of molecular identifiers for immune sequencing clone quantification. MiXCR, applied by TCRdb to the PCR reads, yields one record per CDR3 protein. In the table there are roughly 320,000 distinct CDR3 sequences, roughly a fifth of which are singletons. This clonotype was observed many times. Its specificity is not known. General study points: Barcodes shared by identical TCR molecules could lead to underestimated sizes of highly expanded clones.

The sequenced material came from naive CD8+ T cells from blood, with Jurkat cell RNA spiked in. Regarding subset: FACS-sorted CD8+CD4-CCR7+CD45RA+ naive T cells. This clonotype originated in a human donor in good health. Some libraries in this study had Jurkat cell RNA spiked in.

The CDR3 reads CASSFTRKGNTGELFF. In nucleotides, the CDR3 is TGTGCCAGCAGCTTTACCCGTAAAGGCAACACCGGGGAGCTGTTTTTT. This chain joins TRBV7-9 and TRBJ2-2; D is undetermined. The CDR3 has 16 amino acids. V lost 3 bases and J 2 bases, leaving 13 bases between the germline ends. Germline V gene lookup returns CDR1 SEHNR and CDR2 FQNEAQ (reference sequence). Combining the CDR3 with reference TRBV7-9 and TRBJ2-2 gives the whole variable domain DTGVSQNPRHKITKRGQNVTFRCDPISEHNRLYWYRQTLGQGPEFLTYFQNEAQLEKSRLLSDRFSAERPKGSFSTLEIQRTEQGDSAMYLCASSFTRKGNTGELFFGEGSRLTVL.